The 20 T cell receptor beta chains in this list originate from one sample, sequenced in a study of T cells after yellow fever vaccination (dated by TCRdb to between 2017 and 2020). The treatment or condition label on this specimen signifies: live attenuated yellow fever vaccine strain. Library preparation employed 5' RACE. Sequencer: Illumina HiSeq 2500. TCRdb reprocessed the public reads (quality trimming at Q25 with fastp, clone calling with MiXCR) and kept in-frame beta chains. Records with the same CDR3 protein are collapsed into one entry carrying the most frequent genes and DNA. This sample is represented by 500,000 to 650,000 distinct CDR3 sequences; roughly a sixth of them were singletons. Jointly, the top ten make up around a sixth of the sample. This specimen consisted of PBMCs, obtained 4 to 5 days after the first yellow fever vaccination. These receptors were collected from a man aged 18-30 years who received the YFV17D yellow fever vaccine.

This chain uses TRBV20-1 with TRBJ2-5, with TRBD2 identical over 11 bases. This CDR3 comprises 15 residues. Germline trimming cut 3 bases from V and 3 bases from J; bases unmatched to any gene: 6. CDR1 is DFQATT and CDR2 is SNEGSKA in the germline V gene (reference sequence). The CDR3 DNA sequence: TGCAGTGCTAGTACTAGCGGGGGCCCTAAAGAGACCCAGTACTTC. Translated, it gives CSASTSGGPKETQYF.

The genes are TRBV28 and TRBJ1-5; D gene ambiguous. Germline CDR1 reads MDHEN; CDR2 reads SYDVKM. The CDR3 runs to 12 residues. Trimming took off 3 bases at V and 6 bases at J, with 6 bases between the two ends. The CDR3 sequence is CASSFGFQPQHF. The CDR3 nucleotides are TGTGCCAGCAGTTTCGGGTTTCAGCCCCAGCATTTT.

This sequence joins TRBV7-9 and TRBJ1-2, with 7 bases fitting TRBD1. V was clipped by 6 bases and J by 2 bases; unmatched bases: 6. Germline CDR1 is SEHNR and CDR2 is FQNEAQ (reference sequence). The CDR3 is made up of 14 amino acids. As DNA, the CDR3 is TGTGCCAGCAGACGAGGGACAGAGAACTATGGCTACACCTTC. Its protein is CASRRGTENYGYTF.

The gene calls are TRBV20-1 and TRBJ1-6; D call uncertain. The V gene lost 5 bases and the J gene lost 2 bases, with 10 bases spanning the gap. The V gene's germline CDR1 is DFQATT and CDR2 SNEGSKA (reference sequence). The CDR3 length is 14 residues. CDR3 coding DNA: TGCAGTGCTCCAGACGTTACCTATAATTCACCCCTCCACTTT. Protein product: CSAPDVTYNSPLHF.

This sequence joins TRBV6-5 and TRBJ1-1, with D maybe TRBD1 (6 bases). This CDR3 has 14 amino acids. Between the trimmed V and J ends, which lost 7 bases and 4 bases, there was a span of 16 bases. Per the germline V gene, CDR1 is MNHEY and CDR2 is SVGAGI. For the CDR3, the DNA is TGTGCCAGCACTTTGACAGGAAAACCCACTGAAGCTTTCTTT. It codes for CASTLTGKPTEAFF.

This clonotype showed up just a few times. The CDR3 nucleotides read TGTGCCAGCACCTCCTGGGGAGCGAACTATGGCTACACCTTC. Amino acids: CASTSWGANYGYTF. V is TRBV12-3 or TRBV12-4 and J is TRBJ1-2; D uncertain. This CDR3 has 14 residues. V was cut by 7 bases and J by 2 bases, with 14 bases left in between.

V and J are TRBV19 and TRBJ1-2; D remains ambiguous. Looked up from germline, CDR1 is LNHDA and CDR2 is SQIVND (reference sequence). This CDR3 has 14 amino acids. Between the trimmed V and J ends, which lost 5 bases and 8 bases, there was a span of 18 bases. In DNA form, the CDR3 reads TGTGCCAGTAGTGAGGGCTGGCAGATATGGGGCTACACCTTC. Residues: CASSEGWQIWGYTF.

This clonotype was detected ten times or more. V usage is TRBV25-1 and J usage is TRBJ1-1, with no clear D. Germline-derived CDR1 and CDR2 are MGHDK and SYGVNS. The V gene lost 8 bases and the J gene lost 0 bases, with 10 bases spanning the gap. This CDR3 is built from 13 residues. Written as DNA, the CDR3 is TGTGCCAGCCGCGGGCGGATGAACACTGAAGCTTTCTTT. It encodes CASRGRMNTEAFF.

This clonotype was recorded a few times. V and J are TRBV30 and TRBJ2-3, with 8 bases lining up with TRBD1. Germline V lookup: CDR1 GTSNPN, CDR2 SVGIG (reference sequence). Unmatched junction bases numbered 5, after V lost 0 bases and J lost 3 bases. The CDR3 has 15 residues. Written as DNA, the CDR3 is TGTGCCTGGAGTGTCGCAGGGGGCAAGACAGATACGCAGTATTTT. This translates into CAWSVAGGKTDTQYF. Drawing the rest from reference TRBV30 and TRBJ2-3, the complete variable domain is SQTIHQWPATLVQPVGSPLSLECTVEGTSNPNLYWYRQAAGRGLQLLFYSVGIGQISSEVPQNLSASRPQDRQFILSSKKLLLSDSGFYLCAWSVAGGKTDTQYFGPGTRLTVL.

There are a few counts of this clonotype. The chain links TRBV27 to TRBJ2-1; 8 positions match TRBD1. V shed 3 bases and J 9 bases; nucleotides not matched to a gene: 4. The germline gives CDR1 MNHEY, CDR2 SMNVEV (reference sequence). This CDR3 is 13 amino acids long. CDR3 amino acids: CASSFPGGSEQFF. The DNA of the CDR3 is TGTGCCAGCAGTTTCCCAGGGGGCAGTGAGCAGTTCTTC.

The table lists this clonotype with many counts. The rearrangement joins TRBV27 to TRBJ2-1, with D possibly being TRBD1 or TRBD2 (6 bases each). The CDR3 runs to 14 residues. Trimming pared 5 bases from V and 0 bases from J, leaving 8 bases between. Germline V lookup: CDR1 MNHEY, CDR2 SMNVEV (reference sequence). The CDR3 spells CASSPGASYNEQFF. The CDR3 nucleotides read TGTGCCAGCAGTCCGGGGGCCTCCTACAATGAGCAGTTCTTC.

This clonotype has at least ten counts. The chain employs TRBV29-1 and TRBJ2-1; D unclear. V lost 2 bases and J lost 4, with 6 bases in between. The CDR3 sequence is 12 residues long. Germline V gene lookup returns CDR1 SQVTM and CDR2 ANQGSEA. The CDR3 region is CSVETGYNEQFF. The CDR3 nucleotides are TGCAGCGTTGAAACCGGATACAATGAGCAGTTCTTC.

V usage is TRBV18 and J usage is TRBJ1-2; D is unclear. Germline CDR1 KGHSH, CDR2 LQKENI. There are 14 residues in the CDR3. V lost 1 base and J 5 bases, leaving 11 bases between the germline ends. CDR3 bases: TGTGCCAGCTCACCACGGTTCCCCCAGTATGGCTACACCTTC. Translated: CASSPRFPQYGYTF.

The CDR3 region has the DNA TGTGCCAGCAGCCAAGTGACCGGGGGTAGGAACATTCAGTACTTC. It encodes CASSQVTGGRNIQYF. V and J are TRBV3-1 and TRBJ2-4; tentatively, D is TRBD2 (6 bases). CDR3 length: 15 amino acids. Trimming left V 1 base short and J 7 bases short, with 14 bases between. CDR1 LGHDT and CDR2 YNNKEL come from the germline V gene (reference sequence).

Only a few counts were recorded for this clonotype. The V call is TRBV10-3, the J call TRBJ2-3; 7 bases are shared with TRBD2. J gave up 1 base and V 10 bases, and 11 bases lay outside the gene matches. The CDR3 has 15 amino acids. Germline-derived CDR1 and CDR2 are ENHRY and SYGVKD. CDR3 bases: TGTGCCAACGGGCCGGGAGGCCTAGGCACAGATACGCAGTATTTT. Translated, it gives CANGPGGLGTDTQYF.

The chain links TRBV4-1 to TRBJ1-5; no reliable D call. Germline V gene data show CDR1 as MGHRA and CDR2 as YSYEKL. This CDR3 is built from 15 residues. The V gene lost 2 bases and the J gene lost 2 bases, with 10 bases spanning the gap. The DNA of the CDR3 is TGCGCCAGCAGCCAACCCAGTAAGGGCAATCAGCCCCAGCATTTT. This gives the protein CASSQPSKGNQPQHF.

The V gene is TRBV24-1, the J gene TRBJ2-3; unclear D gene. The ends were cut back, 7 bases at V and 4 bases at J, with 11 bases in the middle. Per germline, CDR1 KGHDR and CDR2 SFDVKD. This CDR3 comprises 13 residues. CDR3 DNA: TGTGCCACCAGCCATGCTTCAGCAGATACGCAGTATTTT. It yields the protein CATSHASADTQYF.

The chain combines TRBV27 with TRBJ1-2; tentatively, D is TRBD1 (6 bases). The CDR3 sequence is 17 residues long. V lost 8 bases and J 8 bases, leaving 30 bases between the germline ends. Germline lookup yields CDR1 MNHEY and CDR2 SMNVEV (reference sequence). CDR3 sequence (DNA): TGTGCCAGCGGCCCGGCGAGGGGGAGGCGTCCCGAGGGCGGCTACACCTTC. Its translation: CASGPARGRRPEGGYTF.

In this sample, this clonotype turned up a few times. J is TRBJ2-7 and V is TRBV13; the D gene could be TRBD1 or TRBD2 (5 bases each). The CDR3 runs 17 residues. Trimming pared 5 bases from V and 5 bases from J, leaving 25 bases between. The germline V gene encodes CDR1 PRHDT and CDR2 FYEKMQ (reference sequence). The CDR3 bases are TGTGCCAGCAGCCCCGGGGCCGTAGGGTCCACAAGCGACGAGCAGTACTTC. It codes for CASSPGAVGSTSDEQYF.

This clonotype was observed a few times. The V call is TRBV19, the J call TRBJ1-1; a weak D match, TRBD1 (6 bases). V gave up 3 bases and J gave up 0 bases, with 14 bases separating them. This CDR3 comprises 16 residues. Germline CDR1 reads LNHDA; CDR2 reads SQIVND (reference sequence). CDR3 sequence (DNA): TGTGCCAGTAGTATGATGGGGGCAAGGTTGAACACTGAAGCTTTCTTT. This encodes CASSMMGARLNTEAFF.